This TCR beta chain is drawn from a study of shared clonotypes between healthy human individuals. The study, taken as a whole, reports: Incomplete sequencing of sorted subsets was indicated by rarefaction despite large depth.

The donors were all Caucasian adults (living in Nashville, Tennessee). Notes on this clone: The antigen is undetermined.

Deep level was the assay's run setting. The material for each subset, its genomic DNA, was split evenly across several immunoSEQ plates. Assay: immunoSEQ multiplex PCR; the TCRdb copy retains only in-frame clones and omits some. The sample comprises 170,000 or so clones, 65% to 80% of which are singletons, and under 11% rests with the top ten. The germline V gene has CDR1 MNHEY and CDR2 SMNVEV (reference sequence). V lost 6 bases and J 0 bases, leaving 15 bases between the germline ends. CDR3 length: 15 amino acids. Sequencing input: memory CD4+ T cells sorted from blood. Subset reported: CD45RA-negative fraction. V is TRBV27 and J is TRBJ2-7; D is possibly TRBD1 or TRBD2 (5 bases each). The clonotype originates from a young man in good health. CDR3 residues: CASRPGRVSSYEQYF. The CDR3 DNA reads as TGTGCCAGCAGACCGGGACGGGTGAGCTCCTACGAGCAGTACTTC.